This entry describes one TCR beta chain. Germline lookup yields CDR1 WNHNN and CDR2 SYGVQD (reference sequence). V was pared by 2 bases and J by 8 bases, with 21 bases between. The CDR3 spans 17 residues. This study enrolled people aged 18 to 89 from under 25 US geographic areas. The data were taken from a study of blood T cell repertoires in COVID-19. The wider study: Spain, Italy and the United States supplied samples that represented acute and convalescent COVID-19. T cells, B-cell-depleted T cells, or PBMCs provided the cDNA or gDNA that served as material.

Under the authors' procedure: Reference gene primer amplification in the assay estimated nucleated cell counts. Produced via immunoSEQ multiplex PCR; TCRdb's table is partial and in-frame only. Clone size and the V and J calls come from that table; the DNA yielded D and trimming. Among 200,000 to 250,000 clones listed, 87% were seen once. Sequenced input: PBMCs or T cells enriched from blood (not recorded which). This clonotype was sampled from a man younger than 30 with acute COVID-19. The chain uses TRBV10-1 and TRBJ1-4, with D possibly being TRBD1 (5 bases). This chain's CDR3 is CASSETMSGGVGEKLFF. The CDR3 DNA is TGCGCCAGCAGTGAGACAATGAGCGGGGGTGTAGGGGAAAAACTGTTTTTT.